This is a list of T cell receptor beta chains from one sample in a study of immune evolution from preneoplasia to lung adenocarcinoma. Sequencing was performed with immunoSEQ multiplex PCR; in TCRdb, only in-frame clones are kept and a portion is missing. Of some 15,000 clones listed, over 65% are singletons. Source material: FFPE minimally invasive lung adenocarcinoma tissue. These receptors were collected from a person in their sixties or seventies with lung adenocarcinoma. Both conserved end residues are part of each CDR3. D genes are given only for firm matches. Clone size is shown for a subset of rows, as once, few, many or a class of expanded clone.

abundance: once
v_gene: TRBV29-1
j_gene: TRBJ2-7
d_gene: TRBD1
CDR3nt: TGCAGCGTGGGGACAGGGGGAAGCTCCTACGAGCAGTACTTC
CDR3aa: CSVGTGGSSYEQYF

abundance: NA
v_gene: TRBV6-1
j_gene: TRBJ1-1
d_gene: NA
CDR3nt: TGTGCCAGCAGTGATCTCTTAGGGCCTACAGCGAACACTGAAGCTTTCTTT
CDR3aa: CASSDLLGPTANTEAFF

abundance: NA
v_gene: TRBV28
j_gene: TRBJ1-1
d_gene: NA
CDR3nt: TGTGCCAGCACCCCGGGCCTAAACACTGAAGCTTTCTTT
CDR3aa: CASTPGLNTEAFF

abundance: NA
v_gene: TRBV4-2
j_gene: TRBJ1-6
d_gene: TRBD1
CDR3nt: TGTGCCAGCAGCCAAAGGGGGGAGGACAGGGTCCCTTCACCCCTCCACTTT
CDR3aa: CASSQRGEDRVPSPLHF

abundance: NA
v_gene: TRBV27
j_gene: TRBJ2-2
d_gene: NA
CDR3nt: TGTGCCAGCAGTTTTGGACCGATCACCGGGGAGCTGTTTTTT
CDR3aa: CASSFGPITGELFF

abundance: NA
v_gene: TRBV5-1
j_gene: TRBJ2-7
d_gene: NA
CDR3nt: TGCGCCAGCAGCCACGGGACAACCGGCTACGAGCAGTACTTC
CDR3aa: CASSHGTTGYEQYF

abundance: NA
v_gene: TRBV29-1
j_gene: TRBJ2-1
d_gene: NA
CDR3nt: TGCAGCTTTTCCCCGCCCTGGAGGGGAGGAAGCTCCTACAATGAGCAGTTCTTC
CDR3aa: CSFSPPWRGGSSYNEQFF

abundance: NA
v_gene: TRBV21-1
j_gene: TRBJ2-1
d_gene: NA
CDR3nt: TGTGCCAGCAGCAGATACTGGTGGACTAGCGGGTTAGGAAATGAGCAGTTCTTC
CDR3aa: CASSRYWWTSGLGNEQFF

abundance: NA
v_gene: TRBV9
j_gene: TRBJ2-7
d_gene: TRBD2
CDR3nt: TGTGCCAGCAGCGTAGGTATAGCGGGGGTGTACGAGCAGTACTTC
CDR3aa: CASSVGIAGVYEQYF

abundance: NA
v_gene: TRBV6-5
j_gene: TRBJ2-1
d_gene: NA
CDR3nt: TGTGCCAGCAGTTACTCAGGGGACAAGCTATACAATGAGCAGTTCTTC
CDR3aa: CASSYSGDKLYNEQFF

abundance: NA
v_gene: TRBV19
j_gene: TRBJ2-5
d_gene: NA
CDR3nt: TGTGCCAGTAGTATAAGGAGGGGGGCTCAAGAGACCCAGTACTTC
CDR3aa: CASSIRRGAQETQYF

abundance: NA
v_gene: TRBV9
j_gene: TRBJ1-1
d_gene: NA
CDR3nt: TGTGCCAGCAGCGTAGATGGAGTCATGAACACTGAAGCTTTCTTT
CDR3aa: CASSVDGVMNTEAFF

abundance: NA
v_gene: TRBV11-3
j_gene: TRBJ1-1
d_gene: NA
CDR3nt: TGTGCCAGCAGCCGGACAGTCGATAGGACTGAAGCTTTCTTT
CDR3aa: CASSRTVDRTEAFF

abundance: NA
v_gene: TRBV7-8
j_gene: TRBJ1-1
d_gene: NA
CDR3nt: TGTGCCAGCAGCTTAGTCACAGGGCCTAACACTGAAGCTTTCTTT
CDR3aa: CASSLVTGPNTEAFF

abundance: few
v_gene: TRBV27
j_gene: TRBJ1-6
d_gene: TRBD1
CDR3nt: TGTGCCAGCACCGCAGCCGGGACAGGGGATTCACCCCTCCACTTT
CDR3aa: CASTAAGTGDSPLHF

abundance: once
v_gene: TRBV7-6
j_gene: TRBJ2-5
d_gene: NA
CDR3nt: TGTGCCAGCAGCTTACAAGAGACCCAGTACTTC
CDR3aa: CASSLQETQYF

abundance: NA
v_gene: TRBV9
j_gene: TRBJ1-5
d_gene: TRBD1
CDR3nt: TGTGCCAGCAGTTCGCAGGGGGATCAGCCCCAGCATTTT
CDR3aa: CASSSQGDQPQHF

abundance: NA
v_gene: TRBV6-1
j_gene: TRBJ1-3
d_gene: NA
CDR3nt: TGTGCCAGCAGACCTCTTACAGGGCCTGGAAACACCATATATTTT
CDR3aa: CASRPLTGPGNTIYF

abundance: NA
v_gene: TRBV5-1
j_gene: TRBJ2-5
d_gene: NA
CDR3nt: TGCGCCAGCAGTCCAGCGGTGAGAGAGACCCAGTACTTC
CDR3aa: CASSPAVRETQYF

abundance: few
v_gene: TRBV5-4
j_gene: TRBJ1-6
d_gene: NA
CDR3nt: TGTGCCAGCAGCCCCGGGACCTTATCTGGACCCCTCCACTTT
CDR3aa: CASSPGTLSGPLHF

abundance: few
v_gene: TRBV11-2
j_gene: TRBJ1-5
d_gene: NA
CDR3nt: TGTGCCAGCAGCTCCATGGGGGGGGGACAGCCCCAGCATTTT
CDR3aa: CASSSMGGGQPQHF

abundance: NA
v_gene: TRBV6-6
j_gene: TRBJ1-2
d_gene: NA
CDR3nt: TGTGCCAGCAGCCGCGAGGCTCTCCATGGCTACACCTTC
CDR3aa: CASSREALHGYTF

abundance: medium-sized
v_gene: TRBV6-5
j_gene: TRBJ1-5
d_gene: TRBD1
CDR3nt: TGTGCCAGCAGTTCGGACAGGGCCCCGAATCAGCCCCAGCATTTT
CDR3aa: CASSSDRAPNQPQHF

abundance: NA
v_gene: TRBV23-1
j_gene: TRBJ1-4
d_gene: NA
CDR3nt: TGCGCCAGCAGTCAATTAGGCAGGGTGGGGGAAAAACTGTTTTTT
CDR3aa: CASSQLGRVGEKLFF

abundance: once
v_gene: TRBV9
j_gene: TRBJ2-1
d_gene: TRBD2
CDR3nt: TGTGCCAGCAGCGTCACCCCCGGGGGACTAGCGGGGCTCCTCGATGAGCAGTTCTTC
CDR3aa: CASSVTPGGLAGLLDEQFF

abundance: NA
v_gene: TRBV29-1
j_gene: TRBJ1-2
d_gene: NA
CDR3nt: TGCAGCGTGCATGGGGCGGGGTTCAAAGACTATGGCTACACCTTC
CDR3aa: CSVHGAGFKDYGYTF

abundance: NA
v_gene: TRBV7-2
j_gene: TRBJ2-7
d_gene: NA
CDR3nt: TGTGCCAGCAGCTCATACTACGAGCAGTACTTC
CDR3aa: CASSSYYEQYF

abundance: NA
v_gene: TRBV15
j_gene: TRBJ2-7
d_gene: NA
CDR3nt: TGTGCCACCAGCAGATCACTAGTGAACGAGCAGTACTTC
CDR3aa: CATSRSLVNEQYF

abundance: NA
v_gene: TRBV2
j_gene: TRBJ2-2
d_gene: NA
CDR3nt: TGTGCCAGCAGTAGGCTAGTTACAAACACCGGGGAGCTGTTTTTT
CDR3aa: CASSRLVTNTGELFF

abundance: NA
v_gene: TRBV7-2
j_gene: TRBJ2-1
d_gene: TRBD2
CDR3nt: TGTGCCAGCAGGGGAGGGCTGTCGTTCGAACGAAGTCAGCAGTTCTTC
CDR3aa: CASRGGLSFERSQQFF

abundance: NA
v_gene: TRBV30
j_gene: TRBJ1-3
d_gene: NA
CDR3nt: TGTGCCTGGAAGACAAGCTCCTCTGGAAACACCATATATTTT
CDR3aa: CAWKTSSSGNTIYF

abundance: NA
v_gene: TRBV4-2
j_gene: TRBJ1-2
d_gene: NA
CDR3nt: TGTGCCAGCAGCCAAGGAGGTTTGGTGCCCTATGGCTACACCTTC
CDR3aa: CASSQGGLVPYGYTF

abundance: NA
v_gene: TRBV20-1
j_gene: TRBJ2-7
d_gene: NA
CDR3nt: TGCAGTGCTAGACGAGTTTCCGAGCAGTACTTC
CDR3aa: CSARRVSEQYF

abundance: NA
v_gene: TRBV7-9
j_gene: TRBJ1-5
d_gene: NA
CDR3nt: TGTGCCAGCAGCTTAGAAGGGATTAGCAATCAGCCCCAGCATTTT
CDR3aa: CASSLEGISNQPQHF

abundance: NA
v_gene: TRBV4-2
j_gene: TRBJ1-3
d_gene: NA
CDR3nt: TGTGCCAGCAGCCCCGACGTTCAGGGAAGAAACACCATATATTTT
CDR3aa: CASSPDVQGRNTIYF

abundance: NA
v_gene: TRBV4-1
j_gene: TRBJ2-3
d_gene: TRBD2
CDR3nt: TGCGCCAGCAGCCAAGATTGGCTAGCGGGGCCCACAGATACGCAGTATTTT
CDR3aa: CASSQDWLAGPTDTQYF

abundance: NA
v_gene: TRBV19
j_gene: TRBJ2-1
d_gene: NA
CDR3nt: TGTGCCAGTAGTTCGGCTAAAGGGTATGAGCAGTTCTTC
CDR3aa: CASSSAKGYEQFF